This is a list of T cell receptor beta chains from one sample in a study of human T cells and chemical hapten exposure. Each CDR3 protein gets one entry after TCRdb re-called the RACE reads with MiXCR. This sample has hundreds of thousands of distinct CDR3 sequences; just under 6.5% occur once, and the top ten carry about 5.4%. Sequencing used whole blood, obtained in connection with sensitization to the hapten diphenylcyclopropenone (DPC). These TCRs come from a young woman with alopecia areata. Some clones in this sample may be carry-over from other donors' samples. Each CDR3 is given with its conserved first and last residue. The order of the fields is V gene, D gene, clone size, J gene, CDR3 protein, CDR3 DNA. D genes are given only for firm matches. Expanded clones are given a class, and other clones once, few, many or no size at all.

v_gene: TRBV6-5
d_gene: NA
abundance: many
j_gene: TRBJ1-6
CDR3aa: CASSYGGSPLHF
CDR3nt: TGTGCCAGCAGTTACGGAGGCTCACCCCTCCACTTT

v_gene: TRBV3-1
d_gene: NA
abundance: few
j_gene: TRBJ2-5
CDR3aa: CASSQDNTGTSARTQYF
CDR3nt: TGTGCCAGCAGCCAAGACAATACCGGGACGTCCGCACGGACCCAGTACTTC

v_gene: TRBV28
d_gene: NA
abundance: many
j_gene: TRBJ1-2
CDR3aa: CASGWGKNYGYTF
CDR3nt: TGTGCCAGCGGCTGGGGAAAAAACTATGGCTACACCTTC

v_gene: TRBV12-3/TRBV12-4
d_gene: NA
abundance: NA
j_gene: TRBJ1-2
CDR3aa: CASTLEGVGYTF
CDR3nt: TGTGCCAGCACCCTGGAGGGGGTAGGCTACACCTTC

v_gene: TRBV7-9
d_gene: TRBD1
abundance: few
j_gene: TRBJ1-5
CDR3aa: CASSQGANQPQHF
CDR3nt: TGTGCCAGCAGCCAGGGGGCGAATCAGCCCCAGCATTTT

v_gene: TRBV3-1
d_gene: TRBD2
abundance: few
j_gene: TRBJ2-1
CDR3aa: CASSWTSGGHYNEQFF
CDR3nt: TGTGCCAGCAGCTGGACTAGCGGGGGACACTACAATGAGCAGTTCTTC

v_gene: TRBV6-6
d_gene: NA
abundance: many
j_gene: TRBJ1-3
CDR3aa: CASSLSNNGNTIYF
CDR3nt: TGTGCCAGCAGTTTATCGAATAATGGAAACACCATATATTTT

v_gene: TRBV3-1
d_gene: NA
abundance: many
j_gene: TRBJ2-1
CDR3aa: CASSQDPGPPNEQFF
CDR3nt: TGTGCCAGCAGCCAAGACCCGGGACCGCCCAATGAGCAGTTCTTC

v_gene: TRBV4-3
d_gene: NA
abundance: NA
j_gene: TRBJ2-1
CDR3aa: CASSQSSGGAGNEQFF
CDR3nt: TGCGCCAGCAGCCAATCCTCAGGGGGGGCTGGCAATGAGCAGTTCTTC

v_gene: TRBV29-1
d_gene: NA
abundance: many
j_gene: TRBJ1-1
CDR3aa: CSVVGPGNTEAFF
CDR3nt: TGCAGCGTTGTGGGACCGGGGAACACTGAAGCTTTCTTT

v_gene: TRBV7-3
d_gene: TRBD2
abundance: NA
j_gene: TRBJ2-1
CDR3aa: CASSSSGTNYNEQFF
CDR3nt: TGTGCCAGCAGCTCTTCCGGGACTAACTACAATGAGCAGTTCTTC

v_gene: TRBV5-1
d_gene: TRBD1
abundance: NA
j_gene: TRBJ2-7
CDR3aa: CASSLGGTVNYEQYF
CDR3nt: TGCGCCAGCAGCTTGGGGGGGACAGTCAACTACGAGCAGTACTTC

v_gene: TRBV28
d_gene: NA
abundance: many
j_gene: TRBJ1-1
CDR3aa: CASRMFDLTEAFF
CDR3nt: TGTGCCAGCAGAATGTTTGATCTCACTGAAGCTTTCTTT

v_gene: TRBV2
d_gene: NA
abundance: few
j_gene: TRBJ1-1
CDR3aa: CASSEPQYGRGSTEAFF
CDR3nt: TGTGCCAGCAGTGAACCGCAGTATGGGAGAGGGAGCACTGAAGCTTTCTTT

v_gene: TRBV6-5
d_gene: NA
abundance: many
j_gene: TRBJ1-1
CDR3aa: CASSYFQGRSNTEAFF
CDR3nt: TGTGCCAGCAGTTACTTCCAGGGACGGTCGAACACTGAAGCTTTCTTT

v_gene: TRBV24-1
d_gene: NA
abundance: many
j_gene: TRBJ1-2
CDR3aa: CATSDFPGQDGYTF
CDR3nt: TGTGCCACCAGTGATTTCCCGGGGCAGGATGGCTACACCTTC

v_gene: TRBV27
d_gene: NA
abundance: few
j_gene: TRBJ1-2
CDR3aa: CASSRTRAGLLDYGYTF
CDR3nt: TGTGCCAGCAGCCGAACCCGCGCAGGCTTACTGGACTATGGCTACACCTTC

v_gene: TRBV25-1
d_gene: TRBD1
abundance: many
j_gene: TRBJ1-1
CDR3aa: CASNFQGANTEAFF
CDR3nt: TGTGCCAGCAACTTTCAGGGGGCAAACACTGAAGCTTTCTTT